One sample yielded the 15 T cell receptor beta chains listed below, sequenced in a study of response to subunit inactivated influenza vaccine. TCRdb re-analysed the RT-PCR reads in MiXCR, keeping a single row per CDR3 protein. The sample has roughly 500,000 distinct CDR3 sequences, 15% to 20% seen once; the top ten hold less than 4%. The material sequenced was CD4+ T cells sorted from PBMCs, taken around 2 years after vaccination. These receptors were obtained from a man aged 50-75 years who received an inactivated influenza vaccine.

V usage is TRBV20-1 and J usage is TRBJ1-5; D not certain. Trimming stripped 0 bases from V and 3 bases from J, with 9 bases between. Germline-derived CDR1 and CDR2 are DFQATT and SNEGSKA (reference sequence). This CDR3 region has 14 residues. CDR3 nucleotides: TGCAGTGCTAGAGATCCCCGAACCAATCAGCCCCAGCATTTT. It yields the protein CSARDPRTNQPQHF.

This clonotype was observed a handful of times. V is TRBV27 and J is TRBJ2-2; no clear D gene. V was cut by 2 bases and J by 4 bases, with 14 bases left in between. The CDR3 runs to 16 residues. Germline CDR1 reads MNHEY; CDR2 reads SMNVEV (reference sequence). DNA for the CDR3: TGTGCCAGCAGTTTACGAGGCAGGTCCGCCACCGGGGAGCTGTTTTTT. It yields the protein CASSLRGRSATGELFF.

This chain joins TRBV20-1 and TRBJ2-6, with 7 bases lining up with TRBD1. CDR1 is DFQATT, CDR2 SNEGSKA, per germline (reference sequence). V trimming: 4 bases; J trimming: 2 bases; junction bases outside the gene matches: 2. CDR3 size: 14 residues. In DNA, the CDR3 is TGCAGTGCTATCCAGGGGGCTGGGGCCAACGTCCTGACTTTC. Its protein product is CSAIQGAGANVLTF.

In nucleotides, the CDR3 is TGCAGTGCTAGAGATTTTCAGGCAGTACTGAGGGGTAGCTTAAAGTCTGGCACAGATACGCAGTATTTT. Its translation: CSARDFQAVLRGSLKSGTDTQYF. The chain employs TRBV20-1 and TRBJ2-3; D could derive from TRBD1 or TRBD2 (5 bases each). The CDR3 runs to 23 residues. The germline V gene has CDR1 DFQATT and CDR2 SNEGSKA (reference sequence). The ends were cut back, 0 bases at V and 1 base at J, with 35 bases in the middle.

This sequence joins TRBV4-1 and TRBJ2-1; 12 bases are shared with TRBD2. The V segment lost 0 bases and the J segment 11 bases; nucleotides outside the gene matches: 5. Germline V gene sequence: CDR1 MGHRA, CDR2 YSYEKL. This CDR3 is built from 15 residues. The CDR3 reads CASSQDVGLAGKQFF. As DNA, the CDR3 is TGCGCCAGCAGCCAAGACGTTGGACTAGCGGGGAAGCAGTTCTTC.

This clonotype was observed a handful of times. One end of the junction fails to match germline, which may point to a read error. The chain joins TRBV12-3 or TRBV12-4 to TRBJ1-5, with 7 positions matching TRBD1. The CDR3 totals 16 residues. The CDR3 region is CASTLSGGRSNQPQHF. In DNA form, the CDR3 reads TGTGCCAGCACTTTATCAGGGGGAAGGAGCAATCAGCCCCAGCATTTT.

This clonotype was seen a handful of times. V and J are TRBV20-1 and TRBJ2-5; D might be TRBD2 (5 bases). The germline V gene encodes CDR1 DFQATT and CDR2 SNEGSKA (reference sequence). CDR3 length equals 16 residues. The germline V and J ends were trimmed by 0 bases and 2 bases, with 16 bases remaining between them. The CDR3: CSARDWKNPGQETQYF. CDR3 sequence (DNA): TGCAGTGCTAGAGACTGGAAGAATCCGGGGCAAGAGACCCAGTACTTC.

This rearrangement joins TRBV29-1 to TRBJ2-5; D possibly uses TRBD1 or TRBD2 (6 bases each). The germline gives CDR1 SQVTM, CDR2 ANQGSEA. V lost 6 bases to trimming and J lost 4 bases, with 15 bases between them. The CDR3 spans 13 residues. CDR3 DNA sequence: TGCAGCGTGGCGGGACACGGGGGAGAGACCCAGTACTTC. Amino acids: CSVAGHGGETQYF.

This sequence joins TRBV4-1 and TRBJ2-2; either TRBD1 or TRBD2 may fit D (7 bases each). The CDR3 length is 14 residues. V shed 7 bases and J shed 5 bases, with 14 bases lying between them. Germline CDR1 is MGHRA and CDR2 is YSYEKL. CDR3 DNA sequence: TGCGCCAGCAAGGGAGGGGGCGGTACCGGGGAGCTGTTTTTT. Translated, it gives CASKGGGGTGELFF.

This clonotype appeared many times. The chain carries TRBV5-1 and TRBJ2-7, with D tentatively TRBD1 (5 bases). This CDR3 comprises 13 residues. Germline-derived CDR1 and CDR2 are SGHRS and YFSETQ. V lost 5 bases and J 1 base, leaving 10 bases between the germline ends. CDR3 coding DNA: TGCGCCAGCAGGGAGACAGTTTCCTACGAGCAGTACTTC. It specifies CASRETVSYEQYF.

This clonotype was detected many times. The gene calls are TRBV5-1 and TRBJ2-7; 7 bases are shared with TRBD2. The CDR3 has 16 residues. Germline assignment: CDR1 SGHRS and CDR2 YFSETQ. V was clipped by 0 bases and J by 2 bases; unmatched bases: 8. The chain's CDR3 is CASSLVRTSSTYEQYF. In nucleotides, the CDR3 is TGCGCCAGCAGCTTGGTTCGGACTAGTTCAACCTACGAGCAGTACTTC.

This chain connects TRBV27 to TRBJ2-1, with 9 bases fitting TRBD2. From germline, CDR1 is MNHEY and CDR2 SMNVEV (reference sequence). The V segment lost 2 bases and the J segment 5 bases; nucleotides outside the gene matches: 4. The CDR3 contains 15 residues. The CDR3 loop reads CASSLLAGRDNEQFF. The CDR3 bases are TGTGCCAGCAGTTTACTAGCGGGAAGGGACAATGAGCAGTTCTTC.

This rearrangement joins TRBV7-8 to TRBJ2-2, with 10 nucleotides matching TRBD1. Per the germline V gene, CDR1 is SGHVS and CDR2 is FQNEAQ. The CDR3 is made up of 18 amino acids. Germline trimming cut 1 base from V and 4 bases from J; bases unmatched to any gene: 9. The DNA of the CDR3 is TGTGCCAGCAGCTTAGGCGGACAGGGGGTTTTTCTCACCGGGGAGCTGTTTTTT. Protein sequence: CASSLGGQGVFLTGELFF.

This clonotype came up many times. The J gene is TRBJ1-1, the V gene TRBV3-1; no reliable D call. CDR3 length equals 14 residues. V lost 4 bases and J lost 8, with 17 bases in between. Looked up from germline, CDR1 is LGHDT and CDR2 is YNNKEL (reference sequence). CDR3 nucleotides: TGTGCCAGCAGCCCCGCCGGCGGGAGCCTCGAAGCTTTCTTT. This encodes CASSPAGGSLEAFF.

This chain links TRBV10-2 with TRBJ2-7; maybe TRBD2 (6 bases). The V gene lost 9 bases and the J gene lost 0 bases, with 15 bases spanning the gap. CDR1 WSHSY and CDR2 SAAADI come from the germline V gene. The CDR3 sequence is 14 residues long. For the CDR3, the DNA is TGCGCCAGTGCGGACTACTTAAGCTCCTACGAGCAGTACTTC. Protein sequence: CASADYLSSYEQYF.